The 22 T cell receptor beta chains presented below share a single source sample, sequenced in a study of vaccination effects on CD4 cells after COVID-19. Their specific antigens are unknown. Viral peptide pool expansion of antigen-specific CD4+ T cells preceded sequencing in the ViraFEST assay. Having been cultured for 10 days, the cells underwent CD4+ T cell isolation. Having tested negative for nucleocapsid antibodies, the vaccine recipients showed no prior SARS-CoV-2 infection. Libraries were prepared by immunoSEQ multiplex PCR; TCRdb keeps only in-frame clonotypes and omits some of them. The sample records about 65,000 clones, around 69% being singletons. The source was CD4+ T cells from PBMCs cultured with HCoV-NL63 spike peptides, collected before COVID-19 vaccination. All receptors derive from a human donor who received a COVID-19 vaccine.

This chain joins TRBV7-2 and TRBJ2-2; D is ambiguous. The V and J ends lost 4 bases and 0 bases respectively, with 9 bases between them. The germline V gene has CDR1 SGHTA and CDR2 FQGNSA. The CDR3 spans 15 residues. Written as DNA, the CDR3 is TGTGCCAGCAGCTCCCGGACCGCGAACACCGGGGAGCTGTTTTTT. This codes for CASSSRTANTGELFF.

The chain has TRBV7-9 and TRBJ2-1; 13 nucleotides agree with TRBD2. CDR3 size: 16 residues. Germline CDR1 and CDR2: SEHNR and FQNEAQ (reference sequence). Germline trimming cut 1 base from V and 9 bases from J; bases unmatched to any gene: 6. The DNA of the CDR3 is TGTGCCAGCAGCTTAGGGCTGGGACTAGCGGGGTTTGAGCAGTTCTTC. Protein product: CASSLGLGLAGFEQFF.

V gene TRBV5-1 combines with J gene TRBJ2-1; maybe TRBD1 (7 bases). The CDR3 spans 15 residues. Trimming cost V 4 bases and J 6 bases, with 17 bases left between them. Germline V CDR1 and CDR2: SGHRS, YFSETQ. The CDR3 DNA is TGCGCCAGCAGCCGCGGGACAGTTGACCCCAATGAGCAGTTCTTC. It is translated as CASSRGTVDPNEQFF.

The rearrangement links TRBV6-6 to TRBJ2-1, with D perhaps assigned TRBD1 or TRBD2 (7 bases each). V was clipped by 6 bases and J by 5 bases, with 14 bases between them. The length of the CDR3 is 14 residues. Germline CDR1 and CDR2: MNHNY and SVGAGI (reference sequence). The CDR3 region is CASSFRGGDNEQFF. In DNA, the CDR3 is TGTGCCAGCAGCTTCAGGGGGGGGGACAATGAGCAGTTCTTC.

The chain uses TRBV14 and TRBJ2-5, with TRBD1 matching over 7 bases. V lost 3 bases to trimming and J lost 3 bases; unmatched junction nucleotides: 4. The CDR3 totals 14 residues. From germline, CDR1 is SGHDN and CDR2 FVKESK. This CDR3 is CASSHFGTEETQYF. The DNA of the CDR3 is TGTGCCAGCAGCCACTTCGGGACAGAAGAGACCCAGTACTTC.

In its sample, this clone was seen once. The chain recombines TRBV7-9 with TRBJ1-5; D is unresolved. Trimming left V 5 bases short and J 5 bases short, with 13 bases between. CDR1 is SEHNR, CDR2 FQNEAQ, per germline (reference sequence). The CDR3 has 14 residues. Here the CDR3 DNA reads TGTGCCAGCAGCCCGAACGTTCACGATCAGCCCCAGCATTTT. It encodes CASSPNVHDQPQHF.

This clone was counted between two and nine times. The chain joins TRBV5-1 to TRBJ2-1; D remains unclear. The germline CDR1 and CDR2 sequences are SGHRS and YFSETQ. Deletions cut 3 bases from V and 0 bases from J, with 13 bases between. The CDR3 length is 16 residues. In nucleotides, the CDR3 is TGCGCCAGCAGCTCGCGGCTGGGAATCTCCTACAATGAGCAGTTCTTC. Protein: CASSSRLGISYNEQFF.

This clone was seen a few times. This chain links TRBV3-1 (or the pseudogene TRBV3-2) with TRBJ1-3, with D tentatively TRBD1 (6 bases). Looked up from germline, CDR1 is LGHDT and CDR2 is YNNKEL (reference sequence). This CDR3 spans 17 amino acids. The V and J ends lost 6 bases and 2 bases respectively, with 20 bases between them. The CDR3 loop reads CASRDTRVRGTGNTIYF. Written as DNA, the CDR3 is TGTGCCAGCAGGGACACGCGTGTTAGGGGGACTGGAAACACCATATATTTT.

Only a few counts were recorded for this clone. The chain employs TRBV10-3 and TRBJ1-2; D is ambiguous. The ends were cut back, 8 bases at V and 2 bases at J, with 12 bases in the middle. Germline V gene sequence: CDR1 ENHRY, CDR2 SYGVKD. The CDR3 covers 13 residues. CDR3 in DNA: TGTGCCATCTTAGACGAGGAGAACTATGGCTACACCTTC. Translated, it gives CAILDEENYGYTF.

The V call is TRBV27, the J call TRBJ1-6, with 8 bases matching TRBD1. Germline V gene lookup returns CDR1 MNHEY and CDR2 SMNVEV (reference sequence). This CDR3 is 15 amino acids long. With V trimmed by 6 bases and J by 5 bases, 6 bases remained unmatched. In DNA form, the CDR3 reads TGTGCCAGCAGGTCAGGGGGCCGGGATAATTCACCCCTCCACTTT. Translated, it gives CASRSGGRDNSPLHF.

V is TRBV28 and J is TRBJ1-2; 8 bases map to TRBD1. The CDR3 extends over 14 amino acids. V gave up 11 bases and J gave up 0 bases; unmatched junction bases: 8. The germline CDR1 and CDR2 sequences are MDHEN and SYDVKM. In nucleotides, the CDR3 is TGTGCCGCAGGGGGCGCCCCTTCTAACTATGGCTACACCTTC. Its protein product is CAAGGAPSNYGYTF.

The chain couples TRBV11-2 to TRBJ1-1; D unclear. CDR1 SGHAT and CDR2 FQNNGV come from the germline V gene. Trimming removed 4 bases at V and 11 bases at J, with 11 bases between. The CDR3 is 11 residues long. The CDR3 nucleotides read TGTGCCAGCAGCTCCCCAAATGCGGCTTTCTTT. Amino acids: CASSSPNAAFF.

This clone was seen a handful of times. The rearrangement joins TRBV2 to TRBJ1-2; D is undetermined. This CDR3 has 14 residues. Germline CDR1 and CDR2: SNHLY and FYNNEI. V was clipped by 4 bases and J by 4 bases, with 13 bases between them. In nucleotides, the CDR3 is TGTGCCAGCAGTGCCCTTGGTCAGACCTATGGCTACACCTTC. It specifies CASSALGQTYGYTF.

The chain carries TRBV5-8 and TRBJ2-5; D could derive from TRBD1 or TRBD2 (6 bases each). V was pared by 4 bases and J by 2 bases, with 18 bases between. The CDR3 extends over 16 amino acids. Germline V CDR1 and CDR2: SGHTS, YDEGEE. The CDR3 nucleotides read TGTGCCAGCAGCCTGAGGGGGGCGGTTGGACAAGAGACCCAGTACTTC. Amino acid sequence: CASSLRGAVGQETQYF.

V usage is TRBV7-2 and J usage is TRBJ2-1; possibly TRBD2 for D (5 bases). This CDR3 contains 15 residues. The V end lost 5 bases, the J end lost 2 bases, and 13 bases lay between the germline ends. CDR1 is SGHTA, CDR2 FQGNSA, per germline. Here the CDR3 DNA reads TGTGCCAGCAGCACTAGTGTCCTCCCCTACAATGAGCAGTTCTTC. The encoded protein is CASSTSVLPYNEQFF.

The V call is TRBV5-1, the J call TRBJ1-1; a weak D match, TRBD1 (5 bases). The V gene's germline CDR1 is SGHRS and CDR2 YFSETQ. The V end was cut by 4 bases, the J end by 7 bases, with 17 bases between. The CDR3 consists of 14 residues. This CDR3 is CASSDPRGWGEAFF. CDR3 nucleotides: TGCGCCAGCAGCGACCCGCGGGGCTGGGGTGAAGCTTTCTTT.

The J gene is TRBJ2-2, the V gene TRBV24-1; D gene unclear. The CDR3 is made up of 15 amino acids. The germline CDR1 and CDR2 sequences are KGHDR and SFDVKD. V dropped 3 bases and J dropped 0 bases, with 7 bases sitting between them. CDR3 loop: CATSDRRTNTGELFF. CDR3 nucleotide sequence: TGTGCCACCAGTGATAGGCGGACGAACACCGGGGAGCTGTTTTTT.

This clone was counted between two and nine times. The chain recombines TRBV2 with TRBJ2-1; 8 bases are a match to TRBD1. CDR1 is SNHLY and CDR2 is FYNNEI in the germline V gene. CDR3 length equals 13 residues. V trimming: 11 bases; J trimming: 3 bases; junction bases outside the gene matches: 6. CDR3 DNA: TGTGCCCGCCAGGGGGCCGGCTACAATGAGCAGTTCTTC. Its translation: CARQGAGYNEQFF.

The chain uses TRBV9 and TRBJ2-1, with 8 nucleotides matching TRBD2. Germline trimming cut 5 bases from V and 6 bases from J; bases unmatched to any gene: 7. CDR3 size: 14 residues. Germline lookup yields CDR1 SGDLS and CDR2 YYNGEE. The CDR3 here is CASSSGLAFNEQFF. The CDR3 DNA reads TGTGCCAGCAGTTCAGGACTAGCTTTCAATGAGCAGTTCTTC.

This CDR3 reads CASSLEWNNEQFF. The CDR3 DNA reads as TGTGCCAGCAGCTTAGAATGGAACAATGAGCAGTTCTTC. This rearrangement joins TRBV7-3 to TRBJ2-1; D gene ambiguous. V was pared by 2 bases and J by 5 bases, with 7 bases between. The CDR3 runs to 13 residues. The V gene's germline CDR1 is SGHTA and CDR2 FQGTGA.

This clone was detected only a few times. The rearrangement uses TRBV7-2 and TRBJ2-5; 9 positions agree with TRBD2. CDR3 length equals 18 residues. Germline V lookup: CDR1 SGHTA, CDR2 FQGNSA. V gave up 1 base and J gave up 4 bases; unmatched junction bases: 13. The CDR3 region has the DNA TGTGCCAGCAGCTTAGTCTTTAGTGGCGGGGGGGCCGTAGAGACCCAGTACTTC. Translated: CASSLVFSGGGAVETQYF.

The chain recombines TRBV7-6 with TRBJ2-1; 10 bases are shared with TRBD2. The germline gives CDR1 SGHVS, CDR2 FNYEAQ. V shed 1 base, J shed 4 bases, and the junction held 4 bases outside the gene matches. The CDR3 spans 16 residues. The CDR3 loop is CASSLVGTSEYNEQFF. The CDR3 nucleotides read TGTGCCAGCAGCTTAGTCGGGACTAGCGAATACAATGAGCAGTTCTTC.